Shown below are 8 T cell receptor beta chains from a single sample sequenced in a study of early T cells in non-severe SARS-CoV-2 infection. TCRdb used MiXCR to reprocess the 5' RACE reads, holding one entry per CDR3 protein. This table holds 50,000 or so distinct CDR3 sequences, 12% found once. The material sequenced was whole blood. The receptors were sampled from an adult who was a healthcare worker with PCR-confirmed SARS-CoV-2 infection or an uninfected control (not recorded which).

The chain employs TRBV29-1 and TRBJ2-7; 8 bases are a match to TRBD1. The germline V gene has CDR1 SQVTM and CDR2 ANQGSEA. Trimming at V came to 7 bases and at J to 2 bases, leaving 10 bases not matched to a gene. The CDR3 spans 14 residues. Here the CDR3 reads CSAIDRGLAYEQYF. Here the CDR3 DNA reads TGCAGCGCTATCGACAGGGGACTCGCCTACGAGCAGTACTTC.

This clonotype was observed at least ten times. This sequence joins TRBV7-9 and TRBJ1-3; D is ambiguous. V lost 5 bases and J 3 bases, leaving 11 bases between the germline ends. Germline loops: CDR1 SEHNR, CDR2 FQNEAQ (reference sequence). The length of the CDR3 is 14 residues. CDR3 amino acids: CASSALEVGNTIYF. In DNA form, the CDR3 reads TGTGCCAGCAGCGCTCTGGAGGTTGGAAACACCATATATTTT.

The rearrangement uses TRBV29-1 and TRBJ2-2; 8 nucleotides agree with TRBD2. This CDR3 contains 14 residues. V gave up 5 bases and J gave up 6 bases; unmatched junction bases: 8. The germline gives CDR1 SQVTM, CDR2 ANQGSEA. CDR3 region: CSVSGRNSAGELFF. The CDR3 DNA follows: TGCAGCGTTAGCGGGAGAAACAGCGCCGGGGAGCTGTTTTTT.

CDR3 nucleotide sequence: TGTGCCAGTCGGGACGGGGGGCATTACAATGAGCAGTTCTTC. Amino acid sequence: CASRDGGHYNEQFF. This sequence joins TRBV14 and TRBJ2-1; perhaps TRBD2 as D (7 bases). CDR3 length: 14 residues. The germline gives CDR1 SGHDN, CDR2 FVKESK. V lost 9 bases and J lost 4, with 16 bases in between.

This clonotype was seen repeatedly, ten times or more. The chain links TRBV20-1 to TRBJ2-1; 7 bases fit TRBD1. The length of the CDR3 is 16 residues. From germline, CDR1 is DFQATT and CDR2 SNEGSKA (reference sequence). After removal of 5 bases from V and 1 base from J, the junction contained 11 bases not matched to a gene. The CDR3 bases are TGCAGTGCTTATAAGGGGGCCGGAACTTCCTACAATGAGCAGTTCTTC. Residues: CSAYKGAGTSYNEQFF.

The chain couples TRBV7-3 to TRBJ2-7, with D perhaps assigned TRBD1 or TRBD2 (5 bases each). Germline V gene data show CDR1 as SGHTA and CDR2 as FQGTGA. V lost 5 bases and J lost 8, with 16 bases in between. The CDR3 sequence is 13 residues long. As DNA, the CDR3 is TGTGCCAGCAGCCCCGGGACGGCGACTAAGCAGTACTTC. Amino acids: CASSPGTATKQYF.

This clonotype was counted a few times. The chain has TRBV20-1 and TRBJ2-3, with a weak D call TRBD2 (5 bases). The CDR3 is made up of 13 amino acids. Trimming took 6 bases from V and 1 from J, leaving 11 bases between them. From germline, CDR1 is DFQATT and CDR2 SNEGSKA (reference sequence). CDR3 DNA sequence: TGCAGTGCCCCTTGGCGGGGCACAGATACGCAGTATTTT. Its protein product is CSAPWRGTDTQYF.

The V gene is TRBV7-2, the J gene TRBJ2-5, with TRBD2 matching over 9 bases. The V gene end was trimmed by 1 base and the J gene end by 4 bases; junction bases not matched to a gene: 16. The CDR3 is 19 residues long. Germline V gene lookup returns CDR1 SGHTA and CDR2 FQGNSA. The CDR3 DNA follows: TGTGCCAGCAGCTTAGTCGGCCACGAGTTGCGGGGGGGCGGAGAGACCCAGTACTTC. Amino acid sequence: CASSLVGHELRGGGETQYF.